Below, one TCR beta chain is given with its context. This clonotype has just a few counts. Its antigen is unknown. Per-base quality was not reported, and no clone a single base away is much larger than it. The CDR3 covers 19 residues, taking in both the cysteine and the phenylalanine. The only DNA kept is the CDR3, 57 bases in frame from the first base. Trimming costs V 0 bases and J 0 bases, and their ends lie 21 bases apart. CDR1 and CDR2, per the germline V gene, are SGDLS and YYNGEE. The library was built by means of PCR. The sequencer listed for this sample is Illumina HiSeq 2500. To normalize quantification of the TCRbeta repertoire, the TCR libraries were built with molecular barcoding that relied on unique molecular identifiers. Clones were called with MiXCR by TCRdb after fastp trimmed the public reads at Q25, and only in-frame beta chains were retained. Rows with a matching CDR3 protein are joined into one entry that keeps the most common DNA and genes. The sample yields hundreds of thousands of distinct CDR3 sequences; 10% to 15% were counted once. 2.2% of the sample goes to the ten largest clones.

These data come from a study of T-cell reconstitution after alpha-beta-depleted transplantation in children (TCRdb year 2016). The study in broad terms: Using TCR repertoire profiling, the study followed T-cell immune reconstitution in a quantitative way in children after TCRalphabeta/CD19-depleted allogeneic hematopoietic cell transplantation.

The treatment or condition label on this specimen signifies: allogeneic hematopoietic cell transplantation with graft depleted of TCRalphabeta T cells and CD19 B cells. Transplant recipients were children who received TCRalphabeta/CD19-depleted allogeneic hematopoietic cell grafts. General study outcomes and caveats: Apparently early alphabetaT-cell count recovery about two months after transplant reportedly relied on only several hundred rapidly expanded clones derived from non-depleted graft cells. The frequencies of hyperexpanded clones fell over the following months, and after one year, T-cell counts and TCRbeta diversity were mostly attributed to newly produced T cells. In some patients, the high TCRbeta diversity seen at day 60 was put down to recipient T cells and intrathymic progenitors that had survived conditioning.

The sequence links TRBV9 to TRBJ1-1; confidence is insufficient to name the D gene. The sample in question was PBMCs, mostly from graft donor cells, obtained 360 days after TCRalphabeta/CD19-depleted stem cell transplant. This TCR was recovered from a male patient between 10 and 17 years old who had a stem cell transplant for acute myeloid leukemia, so the T cells may come from the graft donor. The base sequence is TGTGCCAGCAGCGTAGCGAGTGCAGGCATGCACCCCATGAACACTGAAGCTTTCTTT. Translation gives CASSVASAGMHPMNTEAFF. Extended through the reference TRBV9 and TRBJ1-1 proteins, this CDR3 yields the full variable domain: DSGVTQTPKHLITATGQRVTLRCSPRSGDLSVYWYQQSLDQGLQFLIQYYNGEERAKGNILERFSAQQFPDLHSELNLSSLELGDSALYFCASSVASAGMHPMNTEAFFGQGTRLTVV.